This T cell receptor (beta chain) was identified during a study of T cells in Graves' hyperthyroidism and ophthalmopathy. V gave up 3 bases and J gave up 5 bases, with 11 bases separating them. The CDR3 has 13 amino acids. CDR1 and CDR2 from the germline V gene are MDHEN and SYDVKM. Amplification of TCR beta CDR3 regions used RNA as the template. The HTBI primer set served for first-round RT-PCR of the TCR CDR3. TCRdb passed the multiplex PCR reads through MiXCR, listing each CDR3 protein once. The table includes about 560,000 distinct CDR3 sequences, over 15% detected once. This clonotype has a count of ten or more.

The sequence came from a woman aged 18-29 years with Graves' hyperthyroidism. Sequenced material: blood. V usage is TRBV28 and J usage is TRBJ2-7; D uncertain. The CDR3, as DNA: TGTGCCAGCAGTTTTGGGCCGTCCGACGAGCAGTACTTC. This gives the protein CASSFGPSDEQYF.